The 32 T cell receptor beta chains listed next were all sequenced from one sample in a study of blood T cell repertoires in COVID-19. Some clones are missing from TCRdb's copy, which holds only in-frame ones; the method was immunoSEQ multiplex PCR. The sample contains roughly 180,000 clones, 86% of which appear only once. Source material: peripheral blood. Receptors were obtained from a woman aged 25 to 45 with active or convalescent COVID-19.

The chain recombines TRBV4-1 with TRBJ2-5; D might be TRBD2 (5 bases). The V and J ends lost 5 bases and 5 bases respectively, with 21 bases between them. There are 16 residues in the CDR3. The germline gives CDR1 MGHRA, CDR2 YSYEKL. The CDR3 DNA sequence: TGCGCCAGCAGCGAAGCTTCCCCTGGACTCAAGGAGACCCAGTACTTC. Amino acids: CASSEASPGLKETQYF.

This chain uses TRBV10-2 with TRBJ1-2, with D perhaps TRBD1 (6 bases). Trimming pared 7 bases from V and 4 bases from J, leaving 10 bases between. The CDR3 sequence is 12 residues long. Germline V gene data show CDR1 as WSHSY and CDR2 as SAAADI. The CDR3 region is CASMKDSYGYTF. DNA for the CDR3: TGCGCCAGCATGAAGGACAGCTATGGCTACACCTTC.

The chain recombines TRBV6-6 with TRBJ2-1, with 12 bases lining up with TRBD2. CDR3 size: 19 residues. From germline, CDR1 is MNHNY and CDR2 SVGAGI (reference sequence). V was pared by 6 bases and J by 6 bases, with 18 bases of the junction left unmatched. The CDR3 nucleotides read TGTGCCAGCAGCTACGATGCGACTAGCGGGAGTCCGGTGGGCAATGAGCAGTTCTTC. Translated, it gives CASSYDATSGSPVGNEQFF.

The chain recombines TRBV6-4 with TRBJ2-3; no definite D call. The CDR3 spans 14 residues. V was cut by 2 bases and J by 1 base, with 7 bases left in between. Germline assignment: CDR1 MRHNA and CDR2 SNTAGT. CDR3 DNA sequence: TGTGCCAGCAGTGACGATTCAGGCACAGATACGCAGTATTTT. It yields the protein CASSDDSGTDTQYF.

The CDR3 is CASSERAGQGETQYF. As DNA, the CDR3 is TGTGCCAGCAGTGAACGCGCGGGACAGGGGGAGACCCAGTACTTC. The chain couples TRBV6-1 to TRBJ2-5, with TRBD1 identical over 10 bases. V lost 2 bases to trimming and J lost 5 bases; unmatched junction nucleotides: 5. This CDR3 is 15 amino acids long. CDR1 is MNHNS and CDR2 is SASEGT in the germline V gene.

The J gene is TRBJ1-2, the V gene TRBV5-1, with 8 bases identical to TRBD1. The CDR3 is 19 amino acids. Germline CDR1 SGHRS, CDR2 YFSETQ. With 0 bases clipped from V and 2 bases from J, the junction kept 15 bases outside the gene matches. CDR3 region: CASSLGDLDRVSYNYGYTF. The CDR3 nucleotides are TGCGCCAGCAGCTTGGGGGACCTGGACAGGGTGTCGTACAACTATGGCTACACCTTC.

The chain uses TRBV27 and TRBJ1-3; D remains unclear. The CDR3 covers 15 residues. CDR1 is MNHEY, CDR2 SMNVEV, per germline (reference sequence). V was trimmed by 1 base and J by 2 bases, leaving 9 bases between them. The CDR3 sequence: CASSLFAGAGNTIYF. DNA for the CDR3: TGTGCCAGCAGTTTATTCGCGGGAGCTGGAAACACCATATATTTT.

This sequence joins TRBV6-2 or TRBV6-3 and TRBJ2-7; tentative D call: TRBD1 (5 bases). CDR3 length: 16 residues. Trimming removed 5 bases at V and 4 bases at J, with 21 bases between. Germline V gene sequence: CDR1 MNHEY, CDR2 SVGEGT. In nucleotides, the CDR3 is TGTGCCAGCAGTACCCCCTCCGACAGTCCATTTTACGAGCAGTACTTC. As protein: CASSTPSDSPFYEQYF.

The chain links TRBV5-1 to TRBJ1-1; 10 bases are a match to TRBD1. Germline assignment: CDR1 SGHRS and CDR2 YFSETQ. Trimming cost V 4 bases and J 6 bases; bases outside gene matches: 3. This CDR3 contains 13 residues. CDR3 sequence: CASSQTGGSEAFF. CDR3 bases: TGCGCCAGCAGCCAGACAGGGGGCTCTGAAGCTTTCTTT.

This chain connects TRBV5-1 to TRBJ2-7; possible D gene TRBD2, 6 bases. The CDR3 extends over 14 amino acids. The V end was cut by 3 bases, the J end by 4 bases, with 14 bases between. CDR1 and CDR2 (germline): SGHRS, YFSETQ. Here the CDR3 DNA reads TGCGCCAGCAGCTCGCCGGGACTGGAATACGAGCAGTACTTC. This sequence encodes CASSSPGLEYEQYF.

The chain employs TRBV6-6 and TRBJ1-3, with D perhaps TRBD1 (5 bases). Per the germline V gene, CDR1 is MNHNY and CDR2 is SVGAGI (reference sequence). The CDR3 is 16 amino acids. Trimming left V 2 bases short and J 4 bases short, with 15 bases between. Written as DNA, the CDR3 is TGTGCCAGCAGTTACGGGGTGGCAGGGAGGGGAAACACCATATATTTT. It translates to CASSYGVAGRGNTIYF.

V is TRBV18 and J is TRBJ1-5; 9 positions match TRBD1. The CDR3 contains 16 residues. The V and J ends lost 1 base and 0 bases, in that order; junction bases with no gene match: 1. Germline lookup yields CDR1 KGHSH and CDR2 LQKENI. The CDR3 DNA is TGTGCCAGCTCACCACGACAGGGGGATAGCAATCAGCCCCAGCATTTT. Translation: CASSPRQGDSNQPQHF.

V and J are TRBV28 and TRBJ1-3; D unclear. Germline-derived CDR1 and CDR2 are MDHEN and SYDVKM. The CDR3 contains 15 residues. The ends were cut back, 2 bases at V and 3 bases at J, with 11 bases in the middle. As DNA, the CDR3 is TGTGCCAGCAGTTTAAATCGGTTTGGTGGAAACACCATATATTTT. Residues: CASSLNRFGGNTIYF.

J is TRBJ2-5 and V is TRBV30, with 8 bases that match TRBD2. There are 15 residues in the CDR3. The ends lost 4 bases at V and 1 base at J; junction bases unmatched: 8. Germline loops: CDR1 GTSNPN, CDR2 SVGIG (reference sequence). CDR3 sequence (DNA): TGTGCCTGGAACGTACGGGGGGGCCTCCAAGAGACCCAGTACTTC. It specifies CAWNVRGGLQETQYF. Full variable domain (outside the CDR3, taken from reference TRBV30 and TRBJ2-5): SQTIHQWPATLVQPVGSPLSLECTVEGTSNPNLYWYRQAAGRGLQLLFYSVGIGQISSEVPQNLSASRPQDRQFILSSKKLLLSDSGFYLCAWNVRGGLQETQYFGPGTRLLVL.

The chain carries TRBV19 and TRBJ1-3, with 9 positions matching TRBD1. This CDR3 region has 16 residues. CDR1 is LNHDA, CDR2 SQIVND, per germline (reference sequence). V lost 5 bases and J lost 2; bases outside the gene matches: 7. The CDR3 DNA follows: TGTGCCAGTAGTTTCGGGACAGGGTCCACTGGAAACACCATATATTTT. Amino acid sequence: CASSFGTGSTGNTIYF.

CDR3 bases: TGTGCCAGCAGCCCCAGACAGGGAGATGGCTACACCTTC. The encoded protein is CASSPRQGDGYTF. V is TRBV7-9 and J is TRBJ1-2; 7 bases are shared with TRBD1. This CDR3 has 13 amino acids. Germline trimming cut 5 bases from V and 6 bases from J; bases unmatched to any gene: 6. The V gene's germline CDR1 is SEHNR and CDR2 FQNEAQ (reference sequence).

The gene calls are TRBV3-1 (or the pseudogene TRBV3-2) and TRBJ1-2; perhaps TRBD1 as D (5 bases). Trimming cost V 7 bases and J 2 bases, with 14 bases left between them. CDR1 is LGHDT and CDR2 is YNNKEL in the germline V gene (reference sequence). There are 14 residues in the CDR3. CDR3 sequence (DNA): TGTGCCAGCACACCTTCCCAGGGAAACTATGGCTACACCTTC. Translated, it gives CASTPSQGNYGYTF.

The chain's CDR3 is CASSLESGRASHEQFF. CDR3 nucleotides: TGTGCCAGCAGCTTGGAAAGCGGGAGGGCCAGCCATGAGCAGTTCTTC. The rearrangement uses TRBV5-4 and TRBJ2-1; 10 bases are a match to TRBD2. CDR3 length: 16 amino acids. Germline loops: CDR1 SGHNT, CDR2 YYREEE (reference sequence). With 0 bases clipped from V and 8 bases from J, the junction kept 8 bases outside the gene matches.

The chain couples TRBV19 to TRBJ1-1; 8 bases align to TRBD1. The CDR3 length is 13 residues. The J segment lost 8 bases and the V segment lost 3 bases, leaving 5 bases of the junction unmatched. The germline CDR1 and CDR2 sequences are LNHDA and SQIVND (reference sequence). CDR3 sequence (DNA): TGTGCCAGTAGTATGGGACAGGCGGACGAAGCTTTCTTT. It codes for CASSMGQADEAFF.

The count of this clone is one. V usage is TRBV29-1 and J usage is TRBJ1-1; D ambiguous. The length of the CDR3 is 12 residues. Trimming left V 3 bases short and J 6 bases short, with 11 bases between. Germline loops: CDR1 SQVTM, CDR2 ANQGSEA. The chain's CDR3 is CSVDWFGAEAFF. Here the CDR3 DNA reads TGCAGCGTTGATTGGTTCGGTGCTGAAGCTTTCTTT.

This chain connects TRBV2 to TRBJ2-5, with 12 nucleotides matching TRBD2. The CDR3 runs to 15 residues. CDR1 and CDR2 from the germline V gene are SNHLY and FYNNEI. The V and J ends lost 2 bases and 10 bases, in that order; junction bases with no gene match: 8. The CDR3 sequence is CASSERASGGAVQYF. In nucleotides, the CDR3 is TGTGCCAGCAGTGAACGGGCTAGCGGGGGGGCCGTCCAGTACTTC.

The chain uses TRBV5-1 and TRBJ1-1; D unresolved. The CDR3 runs to 15 residues. V was clipped by 2 bases and J by 1 base, with 12 bases between them. The germline V gene has CDR1 SGHRS and CDR2 YFSETQ. As DNA, the CDR3 is TGCGCCAGCAGCTTTGACATCATCGGGAACACTGAAGCTTTCTTT. Protein: CASSFDIIGNTEAFF. The entire variable domain, with the rest obtained from reference TRBV5-1 and TRBJ1-1, is as follows: KAGVTQTPRYLIKTRGQQVTLSCSPISGHRSVSWYQQTPGQGLQFLFEYFSETQRNKGNFPGRFSGRQFSNSRSEMNVSTLELGDSALYLCASSFDIIGNTEAFFGQGTRLTVV.

The chain joins TRBV3-1 (or the pseudogene TRBV3-2) to TRBJ1-3; tentative D call: TRBD1 (6 bases). Germline V gives CDR1 LGHDT, CDR2 YNNKEL (reference sequence). Trimming left V 0 bases short and J 6 bases short, with 12 bases between. This CDR3 has 15 amino acids. The CDR3 nucleotides are TGTGCCAGCAGCCAAGAGCAGGGGTTTGAAAACACCATATATTTT. Protein sequence: CASSQEQGFENTIYF.

The chain employs TRBV7-9 and TRBJ1-4; 9 bases align to TRBD1. After removal of 3 bases from V and 3 bases from J, the junction contained 2 bases not matched to a gene. Germline-derived CDR1 and CDR2 are SEHNR and FQNEAQ (reference sequence). The CDR3 has 15 residues. CDR3 sequence: CASSLDRGANEKLFF. CDR3 coding DNA: TGTGCCAGCAGCTTGGACAGGGGTGCTAATGAAAAACTGTTTTTT.

The chain recombines TRBV23-1 with TRBJ2-7, with unresolved D. TRBV23-1 is designated an ORF whose function remains uncertain. The CDR3 runs to 16 residues. V was clipped by 2 bases and J by 4 bases, with 18 bases between them. The CDR3 DNA sequence: TGCGCCAGCAGTCAAACTGACGCTACTACCTCTTACGAGCAGTACTTC. It translates to CASSQTDATTSYEQYF.

This chain links TRBV25-1 with TRBJ1-4; D gene unclear. The length of the CDR3 is 14 residues. From germline, CDR1 is MGHDK and CDR2 SYGVNS. Trimming left V 5 bases short and J 2 bases short, with 9 bases between. CDR3 loop: CASSLRNTNEKLFF. Written as DNA, the CDR3 is TGTGCCAGCAGTTTGAGAAACACTAATGAAAAACTGTTTTTT.

This clone has a single count. The V and J genes are TRBV28 and TRBJ1-5; 8 nucleotides align to TRBD1. This CDR3 has 15 amino acids. Looked up from germline, CDR1 is MDHEN and CDR2 is SYDVKM. V shed 6 bases, J shed 6 bases, and the junction held 10 bases outside the gene matches. CDR3 coding DNA: TGTGCCAGCAGCCTGCCCGGACAGGGCGGTCAGCCCCAGCATTTT. This sequence encodes CASSLPGQGGQPQHF.

The chain uses TRBV19 and TRBJ2-7; 9 positions match TRBD1. CDR1 is LNHDA and CDR2 is SQIVND in the germline V gene (reference sequence). Trimming cost V 1 base and J 5 bases; bases outside gene matches: 6. The CDR3 is made up of 15 amino acids. The CDR3 reads CASSIGGQGFHEQYF. The CDR3 bases are TGTGCCAGTAGTATAGGGGGACAGGGCTTTCACGAGCAGTACTTC.

The genes are TRBV30 and TRBJ1-2, with a possible D match to TRBD1 (5 bases). Germline CDR1 and CDR2: GTSNPN and SVGIG (reference sequence). The V end lost 5 bases, the J end lost 8 bases, and 9 bases lay between the germline ends. CDR3 length: 10 amino acids. The DNA for the CDR3 is TGTGCCTGGTGGGGCCGAGGCTACACCTTC. Translated, it gives CAWWGRGYTF.

V and J are TRBV20-1 and TRBJ2-7, with a weak D call TRBD2 (5 bases). This CDR3 contains 10 residues. The germline V gene encodes CDR1 DFQATT and CDR2 SNEGSKA (reference sequence). Trimming removed 3 bases at V and 10 bases at J, with 10 bases between. The CDR3 is CSASGRDQYF. DNA for the CDR3: TGCAGTGCTAGCGGACGGGATCAGTACTTC.

This clone was seen only a few times. This CDR3 is also generated by other DNA sequences in the sample. CDR3 coding DNA: TGTGCCAGCAGTCGGAACACTGAAGCTTTCTTT. Translated: CASSRNTEAFF. J is TRBJ1-1 and V is TRBV6-5, with unresolved D. Per germline, CDR1 MNHEY and CDR2 SVGAGI. CDR3 length: 11 amino acids. Trimming removed 5 bases at V and 1 base at J, with 2 bases between.

The chain links TRBV7-9 to TRBJ2-1, with D maybe TRBD1 (6 bases). Trimming stripped 5 bases from V and 1 base from J, with 18 bases between. Germline V gives CDR1 SEHNR, CDR2 FQNEAQ (reference sequence). This CDR3 is built from 17 residues. The CDR3: CASSPRTGTPSYNEQFF. The CDR3, as DNA: TGTGCCAGCAGCCCCCGCACCGGGACACCATCCTACAATGAGCAGTTCTTC.